Each of the 7 T cell receptor beta chains below was sequenced from the same sample in a study of cytomegalovirus exposure and HLA in healthy donors. Both 60 Vbeta primers and 13 Jbeta primers went into the PCR. Generated by immunoSEQ multiplex PCR, the TCRdb table keeps only in-frame clones and is missing some. The table shows some 99,000 clones, with 74% occurring only once. Material for sequencing was PBMCs. These receptors were collected from a male donor in good health and CMV-seronegative.

The rearrangement links TRBV28 to TRBJ1-1; TRBD1 matches 7 bases. CDR3 length equals 12 residues. With 5 bases clipped from V and 6 bases from J, the junction kept 3 bases outside the gene matches. CDR1 and CDR2 (germline): MDHEN, SYDVKM. Here the CDR3 DNA reads TGTGCCAGCAGTACGGGACAGCCTGAAGCTTTCTTT. It translates to CASSTGQPEAFF.

This chain connects TRBV13 to TRBJ2-7; D perhaps matches TRBD1 (5 bases). The CDR3 is made up of 16 amino acids. V lost 3 bases and J 4 bases, leaving 19 bases between the germline ends. CDR1 PRHDT and CDR2 FYEKMQ come from the germline V gene (reference sequence). In DNA, the CDR3 is TGTGCCAGCAGCTTCCTAGACCGTATAAGGGGATACGAGCAGTACTTC. Protein: CASSFLDRIRGYEQYF.

The V gene is TRBV5-6, the J gene TRBJ2-1; 9 nucleotides align to TRBD2. V lost 2 bases and J lost 5; bases outside the gene matches: 8. Per the germline V gene, CDR1 is SGHDT and CDR2 is YYEEEE. The CDR3 runs to 16 residues. The CDR3 bases are TGTGCCAGCAGCTTTGTGCGTCTAGCGGGGAACAATGAGCAGTTCTTC. It yields the protein CASSFVRLAGNNEQFF.

This clone was observed a handful of times. V usage is TRBV4-2 and J usage is TRBJ1-2; D not resolved. Trimming shortened V by 0 bases and J by 7 bases, and 3 bases separated the two germline ends. The V gene's germline CDR1 is LGHNA and CDR2 YNFKEQ. This CDR3 is built from 11 residues. CDR3 region: CASSQDVGYTF. The CDR3 coding sequence is TGTGCCAGCAGCCAAGACGTTGGCTACACCTTC.

The V and J genes are TRBV5-1 and TRBJ2-1, with 8 bases matching TRBD1. J was trimmed by 8 bases and V by 0 bases; bases with no gene match: 7. In germline, CDR1 is SGHRS, CDR2 YFSETQ. This CDR3 is built from 15 residues. This chain's CDR3 is CASSLASGGEYEQFF. As DNA, the CDR3 is TGCGCCAGCAGCTTGGCGTCAGGGGGCGAGTATGAGCAGTTCTTC.

The V gene is TRBV6-1, the J gene TRBJ1-2; D gene uncertain. The CDR3 has 12 amino acids. Per the germline V gene, CDR1 is MNHNS and CDR2 is SASEGT. V was shortened by 10 bases and J by 5 bases, with 14 bases between the two germline ends. This chain's CDR3 is CAIPERYYGYTF. The CDR3 coding sequence is TGTGCCATCCCGGAGAGGTATTATGGCTACACCTTC.

The CDR3 region is CAWLGGGYGYTF. CDR3 nucleotides: TGTGCCTGGTTGGGGGGTGGCTATGGCTACACCTTC. J is TRBJ1-2 and V is TRBV30, with D perhaps TRBD1 (5 bases). Between the trimmed V and J ends, which lost 5 bases and 4 bases, there was a span of 11 bases. This CDR3 is built from 12 residues. Germline V gives CDR1 GTSNPN, CDR2 SVGIG (reference sequence). The variable domain in full, with the rest retrieved from reference TRBV30 and TRBJ1-2, is SQTIHQWPATLVQPVGSPLSLECTVEGTSNPNLYWYRQAAGRGLQLLFYSVGIGQISSEVPQNLSASRPQDRQFILSSKKLLLSDSGFYLCAWLGGGYGYTFGSGTRLTVV.